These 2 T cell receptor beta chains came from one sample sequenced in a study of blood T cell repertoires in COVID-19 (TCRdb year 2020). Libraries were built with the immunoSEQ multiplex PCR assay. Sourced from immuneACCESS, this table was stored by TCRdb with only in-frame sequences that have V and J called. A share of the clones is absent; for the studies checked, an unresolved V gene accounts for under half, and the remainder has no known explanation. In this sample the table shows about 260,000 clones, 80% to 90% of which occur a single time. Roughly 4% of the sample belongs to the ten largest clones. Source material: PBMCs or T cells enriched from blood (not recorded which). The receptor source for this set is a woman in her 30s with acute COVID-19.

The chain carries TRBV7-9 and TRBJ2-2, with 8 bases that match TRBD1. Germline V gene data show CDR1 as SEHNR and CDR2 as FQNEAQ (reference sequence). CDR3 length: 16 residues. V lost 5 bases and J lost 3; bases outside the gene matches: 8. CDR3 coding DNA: TGTGCCAGCAGCCGACCCGGGACAGGTTACACCGGGGAGCTGTTTTTT. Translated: CASSRPGTGYTGELFF. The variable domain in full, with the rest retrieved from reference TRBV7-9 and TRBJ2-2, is DTGVSQNPRHKITKRGQNVTFRCDPISEHNRLYWYRQTLGQGPEFLTYFQNEAQLEKSRLLSDRFSAERPKGSFSTLEIQRTEQGDSAMYLCASSRPGTGYTGELFFGEGSRLTVL.

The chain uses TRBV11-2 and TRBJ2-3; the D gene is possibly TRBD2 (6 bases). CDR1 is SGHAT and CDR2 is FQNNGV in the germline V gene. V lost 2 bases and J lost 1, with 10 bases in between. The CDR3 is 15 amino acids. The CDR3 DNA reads TGTGCCAGCAGCTTATTACCGGGAGGCACAGATACGCAGTATTTT. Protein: CASSLLPGGTDTQYF. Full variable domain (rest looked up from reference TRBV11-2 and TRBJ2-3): EAGVAQSPRYKIIEKRQSVAFWCNPISGHATLYWYQQILGQGPKLLIQFQNNGVVDDSQLPKDRFSAERLKGVDSTLKIQPAKLEDSAVYLCASSLLPGGTDTQYFGPGTRLTVL.